A selection of T cell receptor beta chains follows, all from one sample in a study of cytomegalovirus exposure and HLA in healthy donors. Only in-frame clones appear in the TCRdb table, and some are missing; sequencing was by immunoSEQ multiplex PCR. The top ten clones hold roughly 1.4% of a sample with approximately 180,000 clones, roughly 89% of them seen once. Sequenced material: PBMCs. The receptor set was obtained from a woman between 25 and 40 years old in good health and CMV-seronegative. Both conserved end residues are part of each CDR3.

v_call: TRBV10-1; cdr3_aa: CASSEGQEAFF
v_call: TRBV13; cdr3_aa: CASSLKQGAFTVFNYGYTF
v_call: TRBV11-2; cdr3_aa: CASSSTLYNEQFF
v_call: TRBV13; cdr3_aa: CASSLTGGGAAQYF
v_call: TRBV15; cdr3_aa: CATSRNGQTNQPQHF
v_call: TRBV19; cdr3_aa: CAGWTGHGYTF
v_call: TRBV2; cdr3_aa: CASRRAGTTYEQYF
v_call: TRBV27; cdr3_aa: CASSTWTSGGENEQFF
v_call: TRBV9; cdr3_aa: CASRPDGTSQYEQYF
v_call: TRBV11-2; cdr3_aa: CASSPNPGQASNEQFF
v_call: TRBV7-2; cdr3_aa: CASSSSGVRTDTQYF
v_call: TRBV27; cdr3_aa: CASSRSRGTGTGELFF
v_call: TRBV4-1; cdr3_aa: CASSQPRARARGYTF
v_call: TRBV29-1; cdr3_aa: CSIGGRSSYEQYF
v_call: TRBV5-4; cdr3_aa: CASSSPGQGGDTQYF
v_call: TRBV11-2; cdr3_aa: CASSLVSGGYNEQFF
v_call: TRBV2; cdr3_aa: CASQPRDRAYEQYF
v_call: TRBV5-4; cdr3_aa: CASSYGELNTEAFF
v_call: TRBV2; cdr3_aa: CASRGLDKKYF
v_call: TRBV2; cdr3_aa: CASKSRQTVDTQYF
v_call: TRBV27; cdr3_aa: CASSLILGTGGHEQFF
v_call: TRBV11-2; cdr3_aa: CASSSYNYGYTF
v_call: TRBV2; cdr3_aa: CASSPGLGYEQYF
v_call: TRBV5-1; cdr3_aa: CASSLSGGYNEQFF
v_call: TRBV6-1; cdr3_aa: CASSEGHPKPFF
v_call: TRBV27; cdr3_aa: CASKRYNEQFF
v_call: TRBV19; cdr3_aa: CASSTGTGPYNEQFF
v_call: TRBV4-1; cdr3_aa: CASSEDGVNQPQHF
v_call: TRBV7-2; cdr3_aa: CASSIRGEQYF
v_call: TRBV7-6; cdr3_aa: CASSLAGQAPTDTQYF
v_call: TRBV9; cdr3_aa: CASSHRVTGANVLTF
v_call: TRBV10-3; cdr3_aa: CAISGTSGAYEQYF
v_call: TRBV2; cdr3_aa: CASRRSGGDEQPQHF
v_call: TRBV30; cdr3_aa: CAWSERGSGQFF
v_call: TRBV2; cdr3_aa: CASSSDNNEQFF
v_call: TRBV4-2; cdr3_aa: CASSQGRTSGDSYEQYF
v_call: TRBV5-4; cdr3_aa: CASSLSPYQETQYF
v_call: TRBV6-6; cdr3_aa: CASSSSDKGVSPLHF
v_call: TRBV27; cdr3_aa: CASSSLLAGGQETQYF
v_call: TRBV9; cdr3_aa: CASSPTQGLRNTEAFF
v_call: TRBV6-1; cdr3_aa: CASSEGGRPRSPLHF
v_call: TRBV5-5; cdr3_aa: CASSPPLQGGYEQYF
v_call: TRBV30; cdr3_aa: CAWSHTGGNQPQHF
v_call: TRBV19; cdr3_aa: CASRLAGDYYNEQFF
v_call: TRBV5-1; cdr3_aa: CASSLGTVNTEAFF
v_call: TRBV6-1; cdr3_aa: CASSRTGFLYEQYF
v_call: TRBV10-1; cdr3_aa: CASSRDRGYREQFF
v_call: TRBV18; cdr3_aa: CASSPQGTFSGYTF
v_call: TRBV15; cdr3_aa: CATSRGNQGSYEQYF
v_call: TRBV27; cdr3_aa: CASSGWTGNTGELFF
v_call: TRBV19; cdr3_aa: CASSTGTGSYEQYF